Below are 10 T cell receptor beta chains sequenced from a single sample in a study of identical twins' blood T cells. TCRdb processed the 5' RACE reads anew with MiXCR; each CDR3 protein has one entry. There are 350,000 to 400,000 distinct CDR3 sequences in the sample; under 30% occur only once, and more than 5.5% lies in the top ten. Sequenced sample: PBMCs. These receptors were taken from a woman between 18 and 50 years old in good health.

The sample holds a few counts of this clonotype. The V and J genes are TRBV5-1 and TRBJ1-1; 10 bases map to TRBD1. CDR3 size: 17 residues. Germline CDR1 is SGHRS and CDR2 is YFSETQ. Trimming removed 2 bases from V and 0 bases from J; junction bases left unmatched: 7. CDR3 amino acids: CASSFEGQGVMNTEAFF. DNA for the CDR3: TGCGCCAGCAGCTTCGAAGGACAGGGGGTTATGAACACTGAAGCTTTCTTT. The complete variable domain, with remaining parts taken from reference TRBV5-1 and TRBJ1-1, reads KAGVTQTPRYLIKTRGQQVTLSCSPISGHRSVSWYQQTPGQGLQFLFEYFSETQRNKGNFPGRFSGRQFSNSRSEMNVSTLELGDSALYLCASSFEGQGVMNTEAFFGQGTRLTVV.

The chain couples TRBV20-1 to TRBJ2-2; D is unclear. V lost 5 bases, J lost 4 bases, and 14 bases lay in between. This CDR3 contains 14 residues. The germline CDR1 and CDR2 sequences are DFQATT and SNEGSKA (reference sequence). As DNA, the CDR3 is TGCAGTGCTCGTATCGGAGAGACCACCGGGGAGCTGTTTTTT. It yields the protein CSARIGETTGELFF.

This clonotype appeared a few times. The J gene is TRBJ2-3, the V gene TRBV25-1, with D perhaps matching TRBD2 (5 bases). Trimming took 5 bases from V and 4 from J, leaving 19 bases between them. This CDR3 is built from 16 residues. Germline values: CDR1 MGHDK, CDR2 SYGVNS. The chain's CDR3 is CASSTDWSQIADTQYF. The CDR3 DNA reads as TGTGCCAGCAGTACGGACTGGAGCCAAATAGCAGATACGCAGTATTTT.

V and J are TRBV20-1 and TRBJ1-1, with a possible D match to TRBD1 (5 bases). Germline CDR1 reads DFQATT; CDR2 reads SNEGSKA (reference sequence). This CDR3 spans 14 amino acids. The ends were cut back, 2 bases at V and 1 base at J, with 11 bases in the middle. The CDR3 region is CSARSRDSNTEAFF. CDR3 coding DNA: TGCAGTGCTAGAAGCAGGGATTCGAACACTGAAGCTTTCTTT.

This chain uses TRBV19 with TRBJ2-1; D not resolved. CDR1 is LNHDA, CDR2 SQIVND, per germline (reference sequence). The CDR3 is made up of 14 amino acids. Trimming shortened V by 1 base and J by 2 bases, and 6 bases separated the two germline ends. The CDR3 DNA is TGTGCCAGTAGTATAGTTGGGGCCTACAATGAGCAGTTCTTC. Residues: CASSIVGAYNEQFF.

V usage is TRBV20-1 and J usage is TRBJ2-3, with TRBD2 identical over 8 bases. This CDR3 has 13 amino acids. The V gene's germline CDR1 is DFQATT and CDR2 SNEGSKA (reference sequence). V shed 6 bases and J 5 bases; nucleotides not matched to a gene: 7. CDR3 bases: TGCAGTGCCAACGGACTAGCTGTAGATACGCAGTATTTT. It encodes CSANGLAVDTQYF.

The chain recombines TRBV2 with TRBJ1-1; D remains ambiguous. The CDR3 has 13 residues. Between the trimmed V and J ends, which lost 2 bases and 5 bases, there was a span of 9 bases. The germline CDR1 and CDR2 sequences are SNHLY and FYNNEI. DNA for the CDR3: TGTGCCAGCAGTGAATTATCGGGGACTGAAGCTTTCTTT. Translating gives CASSELSGTEAFF.

The chain combines TRBV20-1 with TRBJ2-7, with D unresolved. The V end lost 1 base, the J end lost 3 bases, and 7 bases lay between the germline ends. Looked up from germline, CDR1 is DFQATT and CDR2 is SNEGSKA (reference sequence). This CDR3 has 12 amino acids. The CDR3 DNA follows: TGCAGTGCTAGAGGGGTGAACTACGAGCAGTACTTC. This sequence encodes CSARGVNYEQYF.

The V and J genes are TRBV29-1 and TRBJ1-1; D gene ambiguous. Germline V gene data show CDR1 as SQVTM and CDR2 as ANQGSEA. Trimming cost V 7 bases and J 2 bases, with 8 bases left between them. CDR3 length: 11 residues. The CDR3 sequence is CSGRDNTEAFF. The DNA for the CDR3 is TGCAGCGGTCGGGATAACACTGAAGCTTTCTTT.

The V and J genes are TRBV5-4 and TRBJ1-5, with 7 bases matching TRBD1. The V and J ends lost 0 bases and 5 bases, in that order; junction bases with no gene match: 5. This CDR3 spans 15 amino acids. Germline values: CDR1 SGHNT, CDR2 YYREEE (reference sequence). CDR3 sequence reads: CASSLDRGRDQPQHF. CDR3 DNA: TGTGCCAGCAGCTTGGACAGGGGCAGGGATCAGCCCCAGCATTTT.